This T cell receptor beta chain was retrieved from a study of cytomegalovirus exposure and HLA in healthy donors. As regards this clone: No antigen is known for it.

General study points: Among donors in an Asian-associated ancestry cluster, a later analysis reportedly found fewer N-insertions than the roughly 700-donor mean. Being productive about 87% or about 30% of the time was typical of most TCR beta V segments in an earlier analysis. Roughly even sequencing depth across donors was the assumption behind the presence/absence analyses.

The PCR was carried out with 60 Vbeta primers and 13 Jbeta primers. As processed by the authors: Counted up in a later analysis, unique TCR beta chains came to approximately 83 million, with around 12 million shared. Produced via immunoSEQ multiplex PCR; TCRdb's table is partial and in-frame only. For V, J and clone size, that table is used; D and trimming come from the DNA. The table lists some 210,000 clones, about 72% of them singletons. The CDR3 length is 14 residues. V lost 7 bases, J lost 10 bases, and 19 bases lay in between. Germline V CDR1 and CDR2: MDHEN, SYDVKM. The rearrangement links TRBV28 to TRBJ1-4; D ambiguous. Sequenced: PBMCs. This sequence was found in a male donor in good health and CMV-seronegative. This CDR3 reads CASTSTAALGKLFF. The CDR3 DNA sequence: TGTGCCAGCACCTCGACTGCCGCCCTCGGAAAACTGTTTTTT.